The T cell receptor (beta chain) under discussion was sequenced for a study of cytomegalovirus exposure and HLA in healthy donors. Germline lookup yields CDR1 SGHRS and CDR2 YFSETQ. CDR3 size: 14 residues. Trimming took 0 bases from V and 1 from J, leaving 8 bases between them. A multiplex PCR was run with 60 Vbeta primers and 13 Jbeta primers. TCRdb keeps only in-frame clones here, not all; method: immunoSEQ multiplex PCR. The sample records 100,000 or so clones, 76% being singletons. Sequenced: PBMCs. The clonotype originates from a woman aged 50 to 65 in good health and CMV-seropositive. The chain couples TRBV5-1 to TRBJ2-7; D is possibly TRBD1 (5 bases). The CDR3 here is CASSLDRPSYEQYF. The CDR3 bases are TGCGCCAGCAGCTTGGACAGGCCTTCCTACGAGCAGTACTTC.